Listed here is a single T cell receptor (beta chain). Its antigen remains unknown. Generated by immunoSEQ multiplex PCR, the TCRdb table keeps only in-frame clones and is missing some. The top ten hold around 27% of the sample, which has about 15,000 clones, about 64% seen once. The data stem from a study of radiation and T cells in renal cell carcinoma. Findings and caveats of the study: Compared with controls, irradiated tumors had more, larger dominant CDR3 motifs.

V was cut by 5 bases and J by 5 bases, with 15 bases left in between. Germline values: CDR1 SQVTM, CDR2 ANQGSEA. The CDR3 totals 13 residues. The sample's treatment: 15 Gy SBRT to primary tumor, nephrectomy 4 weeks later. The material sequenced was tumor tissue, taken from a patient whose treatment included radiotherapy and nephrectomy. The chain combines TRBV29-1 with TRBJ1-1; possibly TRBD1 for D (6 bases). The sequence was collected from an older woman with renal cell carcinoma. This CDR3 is CSVKQGKGTEAFF. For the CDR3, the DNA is TGCAGCGTTAAACAGGGAAAAGGGACTGAAGCTTTCTTT.